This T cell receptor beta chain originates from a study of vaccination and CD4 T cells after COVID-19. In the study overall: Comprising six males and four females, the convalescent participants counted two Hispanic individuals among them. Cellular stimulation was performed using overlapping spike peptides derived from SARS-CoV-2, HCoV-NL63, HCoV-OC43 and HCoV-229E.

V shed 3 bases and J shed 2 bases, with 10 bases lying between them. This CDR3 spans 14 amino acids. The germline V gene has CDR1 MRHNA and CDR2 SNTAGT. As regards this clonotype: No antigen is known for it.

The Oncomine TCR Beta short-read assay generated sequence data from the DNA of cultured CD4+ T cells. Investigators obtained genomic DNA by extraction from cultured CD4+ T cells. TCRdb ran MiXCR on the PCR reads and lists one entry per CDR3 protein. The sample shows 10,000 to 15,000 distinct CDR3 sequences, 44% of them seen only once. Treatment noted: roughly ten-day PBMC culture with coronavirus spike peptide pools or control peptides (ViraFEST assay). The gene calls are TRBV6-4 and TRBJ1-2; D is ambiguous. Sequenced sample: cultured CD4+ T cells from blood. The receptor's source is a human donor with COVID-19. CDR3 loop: CASSEAAWNYGYTF. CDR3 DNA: TGTGCCAGCAGTGAGGCCGCCTGGAACTATGGCTACACCTTC.